This T cell receptor beta chain was profiled in a study of blood T cell repertoires in COVID-19. Overall study: From the United States, Italy and Spain came samples of acute and convalescent COVID-19. The analysed material was cDNA or gDNA that came from T cells, B-cell-depleted T cells, or PBMCs.

The CDR3 extends over 13 amino acids. With 7 bases removed from V and 6 bases from J, the gap between germline ends came to 15 bases. From germline, CDR1 is SEHNR and CDR2 FQNEAQ (reference sequence). In the original workflow: Scientists estimated how many nucleated cells there were by amplifying reference gene primers. Libraries were prepared by immunoSEQ multiplex PCR; TCRdb keeps only in-frame clonotypes and omits some of them. That table supplies the V and J calls and clone size; D and trimming were determined from the DNA. The sample consists of about 120,000 clones, roughly four fifths of them appearing once.

The sequencing sample was made of peripheral blood. The J gene is TRBJ1-2, the V gene TRBV7-9, with a possible D match to TRBD1 (6 bases). The receptor was isolated from a human donor in a cohort sampled during active COVID-19. CDR3 DNA sequence: TGTGCCAGCATAAGGGGGAGCGAAAATGGCTACACCTTC. It is translated as CASIRGSENGYTF.